A selection of T cell receptor beta chains follows, all from one sample in a study of blood T cell repertoires in COVID-19. The protocol was immunoSEQ multiplex PCR, while the TCRdb copy is restricted to in-frame clones and leaves out a portion. Of about 120,000 clones in the sample, more than 75% were seen once. The sample was peripheral blood. Receptor source: a woman in her 50s with acute or convalescent COVID-19. CDR3s include the opening cysteine and the closing phenylalanine or tryptophan. The order of the fields is V gene, J gene, D gene, clone size, CDR3 length, CDR3 DNA, CDR3 protein. D genes are given only for firm matches. The listing skips clone size in some rows; elsewhere it reads once, few, many or a size class.

TRBV18	TRBJ2-2	.	.	14	TGTGCCAGCTCACCACCGGCTTCACCCGGGGAGCTGTTTTTT	CASSPPASPGELFF
TRBV20-1	TRBJ1-4	.	.	11	TGCAGTGCGAGGGACAAGGAAAAACTGTTTTTT	CSARDKEKLFF
TRBV5-4	TRBJ2-7	.	.	14	TGTGCCAGCAAGGTAGGAGTTAGCTCCTACGAGCAGTACTTC	CASKVGVSSYEQYF
TRBV4-1	TRBJ1-4	TRBD1	.	14	TGCGCCAGCAGCCCAGACAGGGGGCACGAAAAACTGTTTTTT	CASSPDRGHEKLFF
TRBV6-5	TRBJ2-7	.	.	15	TGTGCCAGCCCTTCTGGCGGTAGGAGCTCCTACGAGCAGTACTTC	CASPSGGRSSYEQYF
TRBV5-5	TRBJ1-2	.	.	14	TGTGCCAGCAGCTTGTTCAGGCAGCCCAGTGGCTACACCTTC	CASSLFRQPSGYTF
TRBV18	TRBJ2-1	.	.	15	TGTGCCAGCTCACCACTCGGAGCCGGGTACAATGAGCAGTTCTTC	CASSPLGAGYNEQFF
TRBV2	TRBJ1-2	TRBD1	.	13	TGTGCCAGCAGTCCCGGGACAGATTATGGCTACACCTTC	CASSPGTDYGYTF
TRBV6-5	TRBJ2-2	.	.	15	TGTGCCAGCAGTTCCCTAGGTCACGTCACCGGGGAGCTGTTTTTT	CASSSLGHVTGELFF
TRBV6-5	TRBJ2-3	TRBD2	.	15	TGTGCCTCCACCGGGCTTAGCGGGGGGACAGATACGCAGTATTTT	CASTGLSGGTDTQYF
TRBV11-3	TRBJ1-1	TRBD1	once	15	TGTGCCAGCAGCTTCCGACAGGGCCTTAACACTGAAGCTTTCTTT	CASSFRQGLNTEAFF
TRBV27	TRBJ1-6	.	.	16	TGTGCCAGCAAAGACGGACTGAGCTCCTATAATTCACCCCTCCACTTT	CASKDGLSSYNSPLHF
TRBV29-1	TRBJ2-4	.	.	14	TGCAGCGTCGTTACTAAGATAGCCAAAAACATTCAGTACTTC	CSVVTKIAKNIQYF
TRBV2	TRBJ1-1	.	.	12	TGTGCCAGCAGTCAAGGTGGGACAAAAGCTTTCTTT	CASSQGGTKAFF
TRBV15	TRBJ1-6	TRBD1	.	16	TGTGCCACCAGCACAAGTCAGGGGGTTTCGGGTTCACCCCTCCACTTT	CATSTSQGVSGSPLHF
TRBV30	TRBJ2-7	TRBD2	.	11	TGTGCCTGTCAACTAGCGGTCGAGCAGTACTTC	CACQLAVEQYF
TRBV7-2	TRBJ2-3	.	.	14	TGTGCCAGCAGCACTCGGACAGGCACAGATACGCAGTATTTT	CASSTRTGTDTQYF
TRBV2	TRBJ1-2	.	.	12	TGTGCCAGCGATGGCAGATCCTATGGCTACACCTTC	CASDGRSYGYTF
TRBV15	TRBJ1-5	.	.	13	TGTGCCACCAGCAAAGGGGCCCATCAGCCCCAGCATTTT	CATSKGAHQPQHF
TRBV6-6	TRBJ2-1	.	.	17	TGTGCCAGCAGTCCCAACTTCATCCCGAGCTCCTACAATGAGCAGTTCTTC	CASSPNFIPSSYNEQFF
TRBV5-1	TRBJ2-7	.	few	14	TGCGCCAGCAATCATGACGGGTCTTCCTACGAGCAGTACTTC	CASNHDGSSYEQYF
TRBV6-6	TRBJ2-7	TRBD2	.	14	TGTGCCAGCAGTTACTTCGCGGGGGGCTACGAGCAGTACTTC	CASSYFAGGYEQYF
TRBV7-2	TRBJ2-3	.	.	16	TGTGCCAGCAGCTTAGGGACTTACGCTAGCACAGATACGCAGTATTTT	CASSLGTYASTDTQYF
TRBV18	TRBJ2-1	TRBD1	once	14	TGTGCCAGCTCACTACGGGACAGGGGGAACGAGCAGTTCTTC	CASSLRDRGNEQFF
TRBV12-3/TRBV12-4	TRBJ2-7	TRBD2	.	13	TGTGCCAGCAGTTTTGGTCTAGCGGGGGACTTGTACTTC	CASSFGLAGDLYF
TRBV14	TRBJ1-1	TRBD1	few	19	TGTGCCAGCAGCCACCCCCGGGACAGGGGGTCCTCTATGAACACTGAAGCTTTCTTT	CASSHPRDRGSSMNTEAFF
TRBV27	TRBJ2-3	.	.	14	TGTGCCAGCAGTTTATCCCGGGTAGCAGATACGCAGTATTTT	CASSLSRVADTQYF
TRBV11-2	TRBJ2-3	.	.	15	TGTGCCAGCAGCTCCGGGACAACTAGCACAGATACGCAGTATTTT	CASSSGTTSTDTQYF
TRBV20-1	TRBJ2-3	.	.	11	TGCAGTGCTACTAGCACAGATACGCAGTATTTT	CSATSTDTQYF
TRBV7-5	TRBJ1-5	.	.	15	TGTGTCAGAAGCTTAATATACACCAGCAATCAGCCCCAGCATTTT	CVRSLIYTSNQPQHF
TRBV7-9	TRBJ2-5	.	.	16	TGTGCCAGCAGCTCCCCTTCGTGGCGCGGACAAGAGACCCAGTACTTC	CASSSPSWRGQETQYF
TRBV30	TRBJ1-5	TRBD1	.	14	TGTGCCTGGAGGATGACAGGGCCGAATCAGCCCCAGCATTTT	CAWRMTGPNQPQHF
TRBV7-2	TRBJ1-2	.	.	15	TGTGCCAGCAGCTTAACTACAGGGACTAACTATGGCTACACCTTC	CASSLTTGTNYGYTF
TRBV6-5	TRBJ2-1	TRBD2	.	15	TGTGCCAGCAGTAAGTCCGGGACTAGCGGGAGTTGGCAGTTCTTC	CASSKSGTSGSWQFF
TRBV7-6	TRBJ1-5	.	few	16	TGTGCCAGCAGGTCGGACAGTCCTAATAGCAATCAGCCCCAGCATTTT	CASRSDSPNSNQPQHF
TRBV24-1	TRBJ1-2	TRBD1	.	14	TGTGCCACCAGTGATCCGGGACAGGTCTATGGCTACACCTTC	CATSDPGQVYGYTF
TRBV14	TRBJ2-1	.	.	14	TGTGCCAGCAGCCCCAGGGTTACGGGCAATGAGCAGTTCTTC	CASSPRVTGNEQFF
TRBV7-2	TRBJ2-4	TRBD2	.	14	TGTGCCAGCAGCTTGGCGCGGGAGAGAGACATTCAGTACTTC	CASSLARERDIQYF
TRBV5-4	TRBJ2-5	.	.	13	TGTGCCAGCAGCCCCCCAGGGGAAGAGACCCAGTACTTC	CASSPPGEETQYF
TRBV28	TRBJ1-2	TRBD1	.	15	TGTGCCAGCAGCCCCGGGACAGGGAGGGTCCATGGCTACACCTTC	CASSPGTGRVHGYTF
TRBV18	TRBJ1-2	.	.	12	TGTGCCAGCTCGCTTCAGGCCTGGGGCTACACCTTC	CASSLQAWGYTF
TRBV3-1/TRBV3-2	TRBJ1-1	TRBD1	once	16	TGTGCCAGCAGCCAAGGGGGACAGGGGTTGGGCACTGAAGCTTTCTTT	CASSQGGQGLGTEAFF
TRBV6-6	TRBJ2-1	.	.	16	TGTGCCAGCAGTGCCCAGCAGCCTAGCTCCTACAATGAGCAGTTCTTC	CASSAQQPSSYNEQFF
TRBV27	TRBJ1-1	TRBD1	.	15	TGTGCCAGCAGGCGCTCCACAGGGGAAAGGACTGAAGCTTTCTTT	CASRRSTGERTEAFF
TRBV6-6	TRBJ1-1	TRBD1	.	14	TGTGCCAGCAGTTACGAGGGGGCGGGAACTGAAGCTTTCTTT	CASSYEGAGTEAFF
TRBV14	TRBJ1-2	.	.	14	TGTGCCAGCAGCCAAGATTGGAGGCCCTATGGCTACACCTTC	CASSQDWRPYGYTF
TRBV9	TRBJ2-1	TRBD2	.	18	TGTGCCAGCAGCGCGGCAGGGACTAGCGGGGGAACCTACAATGAGCAGTTCTTC	CASSAAGTSGGTYNEQFF
TRBV5-1	TRBJ2-3	.	.	15	TGCGCCAGCAGCTTGGCTGGGGGGAACGGGGATACGCAGTATTTT	CASSLAGGNGDTQYF
TRBV5-4	TRBJ2-3	.	.	15	TGTGCCAGCAGCCTGGAAAGCGGGCCCCAAAATACGCAGTATTTT	CASSLESGPQNTQYF
TRBV5-6	TRBJ2-5	TRBD2	.	15	TGTGCCAGCAGCTACGGGACTAGCGGGGGCCTTCCCCAGTACTTC	CASSYGTSGGLPQYF
TRBV2	TRBJ1-1	.	.	13	TGTGCCAGCAGTTTCGCGGGGGGCACTGAAGCTTTCTTT	CASSFAGGTEAFF
TRBV18	TRBJ2-1	.	.	15	TGTGCCAGCTCACCAAGGCCAGGGGAAGGAAATGAGCAGTTCTTC	CASSPRPGEGNEQFF
TRBV7-9	TRBJ2-2	TRBD2	few	15	TGTGCCAGCATAAAGGCCCAGGGAGGGACCGGGGAGCTGTTTTTT	CASIKAQGGTGELFF